The 14 T cell receptor beta chains listed next were all sequenced from one sample in a study of blood T cells in healthy people across ages. A J-beta primer mix and a sample-barcoded 5' primer were used in a second PCR of roughly 6 to 11 cycles. TCRdb reanalysed the 5' RACE reads using MiXCR and keeps one entry per CDR3 protein. Of 710,000 or so distinct CDR3 sequences listed, roughly 30% are singletons. The sequenced material came from blood. These receptors came from an elderly woman in good health.

This clonotype was observed at least ten times. The chain links TRBV15 to TRBJ2-3; D perhaps matches TRBD2 (6 bases). Per germline, CDR1 LNHNV and CDR2 YYDKDF (reference sequence). This CDR3 has 16 amino acids. The V gene lost 3 bases and the J gene lost 0 bases, with 13 bases spanning the gap. Here the CDR3 reads CATSSPGLPSTDTQYF. In DNA, the CDR3 is TGTGCCACCAGCAGTCCGGGACTTCCAAGCACAGATACGCAGTATTTT. The variable domain in full, completed from reference TRBV15 and TRBJ2-3, reads DAMVIQNPRYQVTQFGKPVTLSCSQTLNHNVMYWYQQKSSQAPKLLFHYYDKDFNNEADTPDNFQSRRPNTSFCFLDIRSPGLGDTAMYLCATSSPGLPSTDTQYFGPGTRLTVL.

The chain joins TRBV10-2 to TRBJ2-1; maybe TRBD2 (6 bases). This CDR3 has 14 amino acids. V was shortened by 4 bases and J by 13 bases, with 20 bases between the two germline ends. The germline V gene has CDR1 WSHSY and CDR2 SAAADI. The DNA for the CDR3 is TGCGCCAGCAGTGTATCCCTCAGGAGGGAGACCCAGTTCTTC. Protein sequence: CASSVSLRRETQFF.

This clonotype was found many times. V is TRBV6-2 or TRBV6-3 and J is TRBJ2-4, with D perhaps matching TRBD1 or TRBD2 (6 bases each). Germline V lookup: CDR1 MNHEY, CDR2 SVGEGT. The length of the CDR3 is 15 residues. The V end lost 7 bases, the J end lost 6 bases, and 19 bases lay between the germline ends. CDR3 sequence: CASTSSSGARNIQYF. The DNA for the CDR3 is TGTGCCAGCACCAGTAGTTCGGGGGCTAGAAACATTCAGTACTTC.

On this clonotype itself: A read error may be the cause here, since a much bigger clone is one base away. The chain recombines TRBV12-5 with TRBJ2-5, with 12 bases lining up with TRBD2. CDR1 and CDR2 from the germline V gene are LGHNT and FRNRAP. The V and J ends lost 6 bases and 11 bases, in that order; junction bases with no gene match: 16. CDR3 length equals 16 residues. Written as DNA, the CDR3 is TGTGCTAGTGGGCCTCTCCGACTAGCGGGGGAGTCGAAGCAGTACTTC. Its protein product is CASGPLRLAGESKQYF. Combining the CDR3 with reference TRBV12-5 and TRBJ2-5 gives the whole variable domain DARVTQTPRHKVTEMGQEVTMRCQPILGHNTVFWYRQTMMQGLELLAYFRNRAPLDDSGMPKDRFSAEMPDATLATLKIQPSEPRDSAVYFCASGPLRLAGESKQYFGPGTRLLVL.

The chain recombines TRBV5-1 with TRBJ2-5; D remains ambiguous. From germline, CDR1 is SGHRS and CDR2 YFSETQ. CDR3 length: 13 amino acids. V lost 2 bases to trimming and J lost 5 bases, with 10 bases between them. The CDR3 bases are TGCGCCAGCAGCTTTAATGTCAGGGAGACCCAGTACTTC. Protein product: CASSFNVRETQYF.

Points on this clonotype: A much larger clone lies one base from this, so it may be a read error. The chain uses TRBV20-1 and TRBJ1-4, with TRBD1 matching 9 bases. This CDR3 is built from 16 residues. Germline V gene data show CDR1 as DFQATT and CDR2 as SNEGSKA (reference sequence). CDR3 region: CSAGRVQQGANEELFF. The CDR3 bases are TGCAGTGCCGGTCGTGTCCAACAGGGGGCAAATGAAGAACTGTTTTTT.

The sample holds many counts of this clonotype. V is TRBV19 and J is TRBJ1-2; D is unclear. This CDR3 is built from 14 residues. Germline V lookup: CDR1 LNHDA, CDR2 SQIVND (reference sequence). V was clipped by 0 bases and J by 3 bases, with 8 bases between them. CDR3 loop: CASSIDGNHYGYTF. The CDR3 DNA sequence: TGTGCCAGTAGTATAGATGGAAACCACTATGGCTACACCTTC.

Only a few counts were recorded for this clonotype. The chain links TRBV6-2 or TRBV6-3 to TRBJ1-6; D remains unclear. V was clipped by 3 bases and J by 0 bases, with 9 bases between them. Germline CDR1 MNHEY, CDR2 SVGEGT. The CDR3 totals 16 residues. The CDR3 nucleotides are TGTGCCAGCAGTTATTTCCGGAGCTCCTATAATTCACCCCTCCACTTT. Translating gives CASSYFRSSYNSPLHF.

This chain links TRBV20-1 with TRBJ2-7, with 9 bases fitting TRBD1. CDR3 length: 16 residues. The junction had 12 bases not matched to a gene; V was cut back by 0 bases and J by 6 bases. In germline, CDR1 is DFQATT, CDR2 SNEGSKA (reference sequence). CDR3 sequence: CSAREPRTGVRGEQYF. The CDR3 DNA reads as TGCAGTGCTAGAGAGCCCCGGACAGGGGTGAGGGGCGAGCAGTACTTC.

With respect to this clonotype: This clone may be a read error of a much larger clone one base away. V is TRBV6-5 and J is TRBJ1-2; the D is unclear. This CDR3 has 14 residues. V was pared by 11 bases and J by 8 bases, with 24 bases between. CDR1 MNHEY and CDR2 SVGAGI come from the germline V gene. In DNA form, the CDR3 reads TGTGCCTGCAAAGGCTTCGTGGCAGCGGGGGGCTACACCTTC. Protein product: CACKGFVAAGGYTF.

Ten or more counts support this clonotype. This rearrangement joins TRBV6-1 to TRBJ1-2; D possibly corresponds to TRBD1 (6 bases). CDR3 length: 15 residues. V was clipped by 6 bases and J by 6 bases, with 20 bases between them. Germline CDR1 and CDR2: MNHNS and SASEGT. CDR3 coding DNA: TGTGCCAGCAGCGTTACCTTCAGGGGAAACAATGGCTACACCTTC. This encodes CASSVTFRGNNGYTF.

V gene TRBV9 combines with J gene TRBJ2-5; 9 nucleotides agree with TRBD2. The CDR3 sequence is 15 residues long. Unmatched junction bases numbered 11, after V lost 0 bases and J lost 11 bases. Germline V gene data show CDR1 as SGDLS and CDR2 as YYNGEE. The CDR3 reads CASSVDAGGRGEQYF. For the CDR3, the DNA is TGTGCCAGCAGCGTAGATGCGGGGGGGCGGGGTGAGCAGTACTTC.

The V gene is TRBV5-1, the J gene TRBJ1-2; 9 bases match TRBD1. The CDR3 loop spans 15 amino acids. V dropped 3 bases and J dropped 8; count of bases not matched to a gene: 11. CDR1 SGHRS and CDR2 YFSETQ come from the germline V gene. The DNA of the CDR3 is TGCGCCAGCAGCTGGGGGACAGGGCCTAGAGGAGGCTACACCTTC. This gives the protein CASSWGTGPRGGYTF. The full variable domain, its missing parts supplied by reference TRBV5-1 and TRBJ1-2, is KAGVTQTPRYLIKTRGQQVTLSCSPISGHRSVSWYQQTPGQGLQFLFEYFSETQRNKGNFPGRFSGRQFSNSRSEMNVSTLELGDSALYLCASSWGTGPRGGYTFGSGTRLTVV.

This clonotype was seen many times. The rearrangement links TRBV6-2 or TRBV6-3 to TRBJ1-2, with 7 bases that match TRBD1. V lost 6 bases to trimming and J lost 7 bases; unmatched junction nucleotides: 11. The CDR3 runs 14 residues. Germline V gene lookup returns CDR1 MNHEY and CDR2 SVGEGT. The CDR3 is CASSFRQGGSGYTF. The CDR3 nucleotides read TGTGCCAGCAGCTTTAGACAGGGCGGTAGTGGCTACACCTTC.